This T cell receptor beta chain was obtained from a study of cytomegalovirus exposure and HLA in healthy donors. Study-wide results and caveats: Based on reports, TCR beta sequences accurately predicted HLA-A and HLA-B alleles for most subjects. The classifier, whose performance was assessed in both the original and validation cohorts, reportedly diagnosed cytomegalovirus status with high specificity and sensitivity.

CDR1 and CDR2 from the germline V gene are MGHRA and YSYEKL. The CDR3 length is 14 residues. V was pared by 0 bases and J by 7 bases, with 5 bases of the junction left unmatched. To note about this clone: Its antigen remains unknown.

The PCR contained 60 Vbeta and 13 Jbeta primers. Produced via immunoSEQ multiplex PCR; TCRdb's table is partial and in-frame only. The sample data list more than 40,000 clones. This chain joins TRBV4-1 and TRBJ1-2, with 7 nucleotides matching TRBD1. Sequencing was performed on PBMCs. The source is a woman in her thirties or forties in good health and CMV-seronegative. This CDR3 is CASSQDQGGIGYTF. The DNA of the CDR3 is TGCGCCAGCAGCCAAGATCAGGGGGGAATTGGCTACACCTTC.